This T cell receptor (beta chain) was captured in a study of blood T cell repertoires in COVID-19. For the study at large: COVID-19 samples collected from the United States, Italy and Spain covered acute and convalescent phases. The cDNA or gDNA used as material had been derived from T cells, B-cell-depleted T cells, or PBMCs.

The CDR3 has 15 amino acids. CDR1 SGHNT and CDR2 YENEEA come from the germline V gene. J lost 4 bases, V lost 1 base, and 5 bases had no gene match. This clone came up a few times. Clones were read by immunoSEQ multiplex PCR, and TCRdb kept only the in-frame ones, dropping some. The table has roughly 200,000 clones, around 85% seen once; the top ten hold 13%. The origin of this receptor is a man aged 50 to 59 who had recovered from COVID-19. The gene calls are TRBV11-3 and TRBJ1-1; 8 bases line up with TRBD1. The sequenced sample was peripheral blood. CDR3: CASSLGTGYGTEAFF. In DNA, the CDR3 is TGTGCCAGCAGCTTAGGGACAGGGTATGGCACTGAAGCTTTCTTT.